These 2 T cell receptor beta chains share one sample of origin, sequenced in a study of blood T cell repertoires in COVID-19. Assay used: immunoSEQ multiplex PCR; TCRdb lists only in-frame clones, some missing. Here the sample spans 25,000 to 30,000 clones, more than 80% being singletons. The specimen was peripheral blood. All receptors derive from a human donor in a cohort sampled during active COVID-19.

This sequence joins TRBV6-1 and TRBJ1-2; the match to TRBD1 covers 8 bases. The CDR3 has 16 amino acids. V dropped 1 base and J dropped 2; count of bases not matched to a gene: 6. The germline CDR1 and CDR2 sequences are MNHNS and SASEGT. The CDR3 is CASSEGLTGGNYGYTF. CDR3 in DNA: TGTGCCAGCAGTGAAGGACTTACAGGGGGGAACTATGGCTACACCTTC.

The chain employs TRBV7-8 and TRBJ2-6; D not certain. CDR3 size: 15 residues. V lost 1 base, J lost 4 bases, and 8 bases lay in between. CDR1 and CDR2 from the germline V gene are SGHVS and FQNEAQ. This chain's CDR3 is CASSLGGQGANVLTF. Here the CDR3 DNA reads TGTGCCAGCAGCTTAGGTGGTCAGGGGGCCAACGTCCTGACTTTC.